The next 12 T cell receptor beta chains were all read from a single sample in a study of T cells in Graves' hyperthyroidism and ophthalmopathy. Regions amplified from RNA transcripts were the TCR beta CDR3 regions. Initially, a first-round RT-PCR of the TCR CDR3 employed the HTBI primer set. TCRdb reanalysed the multiplex PCR reads using MiXCR and keeps one entry per CDR3 protein. The repertoire holds under 450,000 distinct CDR3 sequences, with less than 20% as singletons. Input material: blood. Receptors were obtained from a woman younger than 35 with Graves' hyperthyroidism.

This clonotype was seen at least ten times. The genes are TRBV28 and TRBJ1-4; TRBD1 aligns across 9 bases. V was clipped by 7 bases and J by 6 bases; unmatched bases: 12. Germline CDR1 is MDHEN and CDR2 is SYDVKM. This CDR3 comprises 16 residues. The CDR3 loop is CASTEQGAASDEKLFF. The CDR3 DNA reads as TGTGCCAGCACGGAACAGGGGGCAGCTTCGGATGAAAAACTGTTTTTT.

This clonotype was observed at least ten times. The V gene is TRBV24-1, the J gene TRBJ2-5; possibly TRBD2 for D (5 bases). CDR1 is KGHDR, CDR2 SFDVKD, per germline. V was trimmed by 6 bases and J by 5 bases, leaving 12 bases between them. CDR3 length equals 13 residues. Here the CDR3 reads CATSSVGSETQYF. The DNA for the CDR3 is TGTGCCACCAGTTCGGTAGGGAGCGAGACCCAGTACTTC.

Many counts were recorded for this clonotype. The chain joins TRBV27 to TRBJ1-2, with TRBD1 identical over 7 bases. The germline CDR1 and CDR2 sequences are MNHEY and SMNVEV (reference sequence). Trimming at V came to 2 bases and at J to 6 bases, leaving 3 bases not matched to a gene. The CDR3 has 13 amino acids. CDR3 amino acids: CASSLGGGDGYTF. Written as DNA, the CDR3 is TGTGCCAGCAGTTTAGGAGGGGGCGATGGCTACACCTTC.

The rearrangement joins TRBV7-9 to TRBJ1-1, with D unclear. V lost 2 bases, J lost 2 bases, and 9 bases lay in between. CDR1 and CDR2 from the germline V gene are SEHNR and FQNEAQ (reference sequence). This CDR3 region has 14 residues. The DNA for the CDR3 is TGTGCCAGCAGCTTATGGGCAGCAAACACTGAAGCTTTCTTT. Its protein is CASSLWAANTEAFF.

This clonotype has a handful of counts. For the CDR3, the DNA is TGCAGCGTAGGGAAGGGTTTGGCCGGGGAGCTGTTTTTT. This codes for CSVGKGLAGELFF. The chain uses TRBV29-1 and TRBJ2-2; D gene unclear. V gave up 6 bases and J gave up 6 bases, with 14 bases separating them. The CDR3 covers 13 residues. Per the germline V gene, CDR1 is SQVTM and CDR2 is ANQGSEA.

This clonotype was seen ten or more times. The gene calls are TRBV2 and TRBJ1-2; D is possibly TRBD1 (6 bases). CDR1 and CDR2 (germline): SNHLY, FYNNEI. This CDR3 is built from 15 residues. Trimming stripped 4 bases from V and 2 bases from J, with 14 bases between. The CDR3 DNA reads TGTGCCAGCAGTGTAAGGGACAACCCGAACTATGGCTACACCTTC. Residues: CASSVRDNPNYGYTF.

This clonotype was observed at least ten times. CDR3 bases: TGCAGTGCTAGAGATCCGACTAGCGGGAGTGCTAATGAGCAGTTCTTC. It encodes CSARDPTSGSANEQFF. V is TRBV20-1 and J is TRBJ2-1; TRBD2 agrees at 12 bases. The V gene end was trimmed by 0 bases and the J gene end by 7 bases; junction bases not matched to a gene: 7. Germline-derived CDR1 and CDR2 are DFQATT and SNEGSKA (reference sequence). The CDR3 sequence is 16 residues long.

This clonotype was seen repeatedly, ten times or more. V is TRBV2 and J is TRBJ1-2; D is undetermined. V shed 5 bases and J shed 2 bases, with 9 bases lying between them. Germline V gene sequence: CDR1 SNHLY, CDR2 FYNNEI. This CDR3 has 13 amino acids. The CDR3 region has the DNA TGTGCCAGCAGTTCGGACGGCAACTATGGCTACACCTTC. Protein product: CASSSDGNYGYTF.

The chain has TRBV29-1 and TRBJ1-3, with TRBD1 matching over 7 bases. CDR1 and CDR2 from the germline V gene are SQVTM and ANQGSEA. The V and J ends lost 0 bases and 3 bases, in that order; junction bases with no gene match: 5. The CDR3 covers 15 residues. The CDR3: CSVEEQGMSGNTIYF. The CDR3 DNA is TGCAGCGTTGAAGAACAGGGGATGAGTGGAAACACCATATATTTT.

This clonotype was seen at least ten times. The V call is TRBV5-1, the J call TRBJ2-1; D is uncertain. Germline CDR1 SGHRS, CDR2 YFSETQ. The CDR3 spans 16 residues. V was shortened by 5 bases and J by 2 bases, with 17 bases between the two germline ends. The CDR3 region is CASRPISWIPYNEQFF. For the CDR3, the DNA is TGCGCCAGCAGGCCGATAAGTTGGATCCCCTACAATGAGCAGTTCTTC.

This clonotype has more than one count but fewer than ten. The rearrangement links TRBV7-9 to TRBJ1-4; D is uncertain. The CDR3 consists of 13 residues. Per the germline V gene, CDR1 is SEHNR and CDR2 is FQNEAQ (reference sequence). The V end lost 3 bases, the J end lost 8 bases, and 10 bases lay between the germline ends. CDR3 coding DNA: TGTGCCAGCAGCTTCAAGACGGGGGAAAAACTGTTTTTT. It encodes CASSFKTGEKLFF.

The CDR3 DNA sequence: TGTGCCAGCAGTTACTTTGTCGGGGGGTCCGAGCAGTACTTC. Amino acids: CASSYFVGGSEQYF. V usage is TRBV6-5 and J usage is TRBJ2-7, with 7 nucleotides matching TRBD2. The CDR3 sequence is 14 residues long. Looked up from germline, CDR1 is MNHEY and CDR2 is SVGAGI. V lost 1 base and J lost 6; bases outside the gene matches: 6.